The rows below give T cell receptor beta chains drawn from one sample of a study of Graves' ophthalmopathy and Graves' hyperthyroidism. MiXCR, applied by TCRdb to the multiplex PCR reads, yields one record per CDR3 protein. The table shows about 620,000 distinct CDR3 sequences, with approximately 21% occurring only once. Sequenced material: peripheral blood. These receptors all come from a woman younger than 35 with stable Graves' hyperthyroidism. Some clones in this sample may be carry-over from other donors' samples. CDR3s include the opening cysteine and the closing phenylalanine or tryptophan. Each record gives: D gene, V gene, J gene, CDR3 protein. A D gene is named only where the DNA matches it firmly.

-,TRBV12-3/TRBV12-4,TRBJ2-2,CASYTTGELFF
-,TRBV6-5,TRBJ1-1,CASSYGGKNTEAFF
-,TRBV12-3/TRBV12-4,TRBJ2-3,CASSLGQDTQYF
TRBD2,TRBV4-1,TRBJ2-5,CASSQRLAGGPGTQYF
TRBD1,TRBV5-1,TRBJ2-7,CASSNGQGIGEQYF
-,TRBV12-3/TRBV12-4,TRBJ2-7,CASIGSTGEGSYEQYF
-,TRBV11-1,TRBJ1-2,CASSLIGGGGANYGYTF
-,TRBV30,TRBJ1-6,CAWSRGDSPLHF
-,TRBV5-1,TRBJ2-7,CASSSGIYEQYF
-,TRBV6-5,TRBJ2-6,CAGSYRVSGANVLTF
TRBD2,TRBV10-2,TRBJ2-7,CASSESGGGGRGYEQYF
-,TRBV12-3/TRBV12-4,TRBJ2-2,CASSLSQYELFF
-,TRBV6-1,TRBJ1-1,CASSPGGGNTEAFF
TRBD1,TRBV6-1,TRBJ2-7,CASRTSTGEQYF
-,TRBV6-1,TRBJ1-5,CASSDWGPEGAQHF
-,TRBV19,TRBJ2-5,CASSIEGRDQETQYF
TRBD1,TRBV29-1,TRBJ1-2,CSVGGQGNYGYTF
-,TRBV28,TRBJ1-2,CASSDSLLYGYTF
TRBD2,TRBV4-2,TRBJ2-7,CASSQAFVAGVYEQYF
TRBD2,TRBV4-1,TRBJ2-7,CASSPLGLAGVEQYF
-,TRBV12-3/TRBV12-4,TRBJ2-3,CASGLTDTQYF
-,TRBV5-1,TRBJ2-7,CASSYSILISGTQTYEQYF
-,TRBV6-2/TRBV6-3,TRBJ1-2,CASSDQGRSDGYTF
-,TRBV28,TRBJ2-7,CASSLNRYEQYF
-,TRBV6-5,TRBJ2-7,CASSTQGFNEQYF
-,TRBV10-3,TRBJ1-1,CAISTGSANTEAFF
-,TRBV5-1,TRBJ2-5,CASSRSFTRIMQETQYF
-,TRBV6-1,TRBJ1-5,CASSEIGGGQPQHF
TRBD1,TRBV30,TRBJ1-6,CAWEGTGKSPLHF
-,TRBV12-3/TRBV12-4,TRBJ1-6,CASSSRGGNSPLHF
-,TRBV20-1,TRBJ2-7,CSARGSPKEQYF
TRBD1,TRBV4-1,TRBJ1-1,CASSQQDRSYMNTEAFF
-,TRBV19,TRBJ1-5,CASSIRPGGNQPQHF
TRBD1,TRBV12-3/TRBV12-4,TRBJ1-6,CASSMGQTNSPLHF
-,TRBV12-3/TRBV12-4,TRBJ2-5,CASATVWGETQYF
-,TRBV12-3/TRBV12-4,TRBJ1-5,CASSFGGRSDGGQPQHF
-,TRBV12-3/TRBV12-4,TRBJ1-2,CASSWDVPYGYTF
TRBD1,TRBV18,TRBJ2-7,CASSPFVSGQGGSYEQYF
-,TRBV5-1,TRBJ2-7,CASSLDPVGPYEQYF
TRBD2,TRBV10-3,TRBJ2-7,CALSGDSYEQYF